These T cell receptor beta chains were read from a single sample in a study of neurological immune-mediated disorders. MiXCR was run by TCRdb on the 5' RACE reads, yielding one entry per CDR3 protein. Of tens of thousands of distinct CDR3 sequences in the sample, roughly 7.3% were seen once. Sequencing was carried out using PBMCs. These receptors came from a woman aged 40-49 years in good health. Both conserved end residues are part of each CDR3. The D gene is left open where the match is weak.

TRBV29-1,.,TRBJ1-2,CSGSREGGYGYTF
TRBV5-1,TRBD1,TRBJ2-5,CASSTGGRETQYF
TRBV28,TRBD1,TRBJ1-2,CASSLTGGYYGYTF
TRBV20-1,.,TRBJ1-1,CSTRLHVNTEAFF
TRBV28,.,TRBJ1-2,CASSVPTGRGYGYTF
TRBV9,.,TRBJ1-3,CARSVRGSGNTIYF
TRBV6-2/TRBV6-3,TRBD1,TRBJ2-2,CASSSYVGTGANTGELFF
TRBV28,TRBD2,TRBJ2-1,CASSPFGTSGRANEQFF
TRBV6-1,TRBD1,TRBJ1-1,CASRSTGTGGQNTEAFF
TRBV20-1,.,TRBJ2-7,CSASSLARRYEQYF
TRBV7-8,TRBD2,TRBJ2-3,CSSSLLAGGASDTQYF
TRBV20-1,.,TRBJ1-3,CSVEVQPGNTIYF
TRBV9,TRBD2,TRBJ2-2,CASSPLAGTNTGKLFF
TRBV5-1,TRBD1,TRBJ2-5,CASSLWVGQEKETQYF
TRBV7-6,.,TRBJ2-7,CASSLDGFSYEQYF
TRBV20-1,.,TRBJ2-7,CSAREFRAPYEQYF
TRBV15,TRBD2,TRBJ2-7,CATSRYQREESYEQYF
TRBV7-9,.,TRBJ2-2,CASSPRDTMNTGELFF
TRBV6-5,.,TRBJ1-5,CASSPGRSNQPRHF
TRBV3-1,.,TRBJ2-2,CASSQTGELFF
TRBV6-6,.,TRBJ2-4,CASSYGGQGGAKNIQYF
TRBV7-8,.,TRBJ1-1,CASSIEGLRNTEAFF
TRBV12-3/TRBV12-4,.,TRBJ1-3,CASSFGNTIYF
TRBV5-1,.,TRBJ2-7,CASSYRDYEQYF
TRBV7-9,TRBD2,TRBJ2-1,CASSLGLVHIF
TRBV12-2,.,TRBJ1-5,CASRLTSREDNQPQHF
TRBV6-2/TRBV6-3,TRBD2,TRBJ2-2,CASTLAGGLGGELFF
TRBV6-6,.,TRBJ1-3,CASRNWAASGNTIYF
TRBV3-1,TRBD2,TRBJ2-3,CASSHDWTSGPPQYF
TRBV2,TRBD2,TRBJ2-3,CASTRRAGGPRDTQYF
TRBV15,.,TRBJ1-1,CATSKGGINTEAFF
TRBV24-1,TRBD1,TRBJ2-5,CATSVLRGTGQETQYF
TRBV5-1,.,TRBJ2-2,CASSLMLRIGADTGELFF
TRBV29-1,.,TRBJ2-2,CSVVLGSSTGELFF
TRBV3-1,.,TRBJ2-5,CASNGLKETQYF
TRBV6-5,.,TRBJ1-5,CASSYDRKNQPQHF
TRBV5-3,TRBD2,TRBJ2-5,CARSLGGRGQQETQYF
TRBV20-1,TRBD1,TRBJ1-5,CSARGTGNQPQHF
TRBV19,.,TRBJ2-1,CASSIEATVNNEQFF
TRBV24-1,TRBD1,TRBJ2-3,CATSGSTGGPTDTQYF
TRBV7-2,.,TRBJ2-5,CASSTYLGGETQYF
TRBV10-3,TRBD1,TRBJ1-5,CAISARQGNSNQPQHF
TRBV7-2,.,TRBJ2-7,CASSRQDISYEQYF
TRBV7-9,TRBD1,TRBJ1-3,CASSPYENRGPGNTIYF
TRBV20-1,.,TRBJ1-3,CSARDGLDISGNTIYF
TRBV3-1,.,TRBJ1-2,CASSPRTGKYGYTF
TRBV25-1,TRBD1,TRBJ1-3,CASSEFPGTGEGNTIYF
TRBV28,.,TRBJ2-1,CASSFLTQEQFF
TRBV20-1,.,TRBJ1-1,CSALEGTNTEAFF
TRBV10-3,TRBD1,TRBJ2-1,CAISEDRVGNEQFF
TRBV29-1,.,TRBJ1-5,CSATQAYNQPQHF